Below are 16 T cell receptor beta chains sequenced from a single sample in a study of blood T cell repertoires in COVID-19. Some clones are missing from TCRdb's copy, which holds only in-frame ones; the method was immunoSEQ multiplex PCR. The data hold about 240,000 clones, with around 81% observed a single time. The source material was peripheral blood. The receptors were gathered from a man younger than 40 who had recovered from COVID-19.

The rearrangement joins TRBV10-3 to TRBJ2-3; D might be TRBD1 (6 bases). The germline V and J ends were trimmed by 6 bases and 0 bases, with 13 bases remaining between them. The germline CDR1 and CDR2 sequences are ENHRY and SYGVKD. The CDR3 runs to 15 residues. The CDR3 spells CAIRADRSSTDTQYF. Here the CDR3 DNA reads TGTGCCATCAGGGCGGACAGATCTAGCACAGATACGCAGTATTTT.

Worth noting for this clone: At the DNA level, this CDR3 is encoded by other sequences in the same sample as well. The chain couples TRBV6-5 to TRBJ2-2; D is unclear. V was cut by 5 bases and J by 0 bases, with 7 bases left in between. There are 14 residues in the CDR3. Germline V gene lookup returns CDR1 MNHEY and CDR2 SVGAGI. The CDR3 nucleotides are TGTGCCAGCAGTCGCCAGACGAACACCGGGGAGCTGTTTTTT. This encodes CASSRQTNTGELFF.

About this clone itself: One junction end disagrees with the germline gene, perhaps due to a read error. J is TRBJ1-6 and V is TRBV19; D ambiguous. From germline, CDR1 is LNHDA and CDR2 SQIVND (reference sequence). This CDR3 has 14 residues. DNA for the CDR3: TGTGCCAGTAGTATAGTAGGGAGAGATTCTCCCCTCCACTTT. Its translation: CASSIVGRDSPLHF.

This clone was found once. In DNA form, the CDR3 reads TGTGCCAGCGGCCGGGAGACAGGGGTCACAGATACGCAGTATTTT. As protein: CASGRETGVTDTQYF. V usage is TRBV28 and J usage is TRBJ2-3; 8 bases are a match to TRBD1. This CDR3 is built from 15 residues. Per germline, CDR1 MDHEN and CDR2 SYDVKM. The ends lost 8 bases at V and 2 bases at J; junction bases unmatched: 9.

CDR3 coding DNA: TGTGCCAGTAGTGCGACAAGGAACACTGAAGCTTTCTTT. Translating gives CASSATRNTEAFF. The V gene is TRBV19, the J gene TRBJ1-1; no definite D call. Germline V gene sequence: CDR1 LNHDA, CDR2 SQIVND (reference sequence). The CDR3 has 13 residues. Trimming took off 5 bases at V and 1 base at J, with 8 bases between the two ends.

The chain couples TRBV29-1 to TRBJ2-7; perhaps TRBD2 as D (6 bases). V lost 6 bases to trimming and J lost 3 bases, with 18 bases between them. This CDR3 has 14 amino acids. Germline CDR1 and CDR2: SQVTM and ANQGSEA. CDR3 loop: CSVEDLMGGYEQYF. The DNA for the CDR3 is TGCAGCGTCGAGGACCTAATGGGGGGCTACGAGCAGTACTTC.

The CDR3 nucleotides are TGCGCCAGCAGCCAAGAGCCTTCAGCGGGGGGGCCCGGCGTCTACGAGCAGTACTTC. Amino acid sequence: CASSQEPSAGGPGVYEQYF. The rearrangement uses TRBV4-1 and TRBJ2-7; 10 positions match TRBD2. CDR3 length equals 19 residues. Per germline, CDR1 MGHRA and CDR2 YSYEKL. After removal of 0 bases from V and 3 bases from J, the junction contained 14 bases not matched to a gene.

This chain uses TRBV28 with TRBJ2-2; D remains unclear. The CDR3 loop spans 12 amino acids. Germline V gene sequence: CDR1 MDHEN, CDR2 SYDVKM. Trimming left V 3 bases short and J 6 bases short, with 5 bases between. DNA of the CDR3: TGTGCCAGCAGTTTGGGCGCCGGGGAGCTGTTTTTT. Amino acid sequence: CASSLGAGELFF.

The CDR3 nucleotides are TGTGCCAGCAGCTTAGGCGGGACAGGGGGCTACAATGAGCAGTTCTTC. Amino acid sequence: CASSLGGTGGYNEQFF. The chain combines TRBV7-3 with TRBJ2-1; 11 nucleotides line up with TRBD1. Germline V gives CDR1 SGHTA, CDR2 FQGTGA. V lost 2 bases, J lost 3 bases, and 3 bases stayed unmatched. This CDR3 has 16 amino acids. The variable domain in full, completed from reference TRBV7-3 and TRBJ2-1, reads GAGVSQTPSNKVTEKGKYVELRCDPISGHTALYWYRQSLGQGPEFLIYFQGTGAADDSGLPNDRFFAVRPEGSVSTLKIQRTERGDSAVYLCASSLGGTGGYNEQFFGPGTRLTVL.

The CDR3 spells CASSRTGSPRANEKLFF. CDR3 sequence (DNA): TGCGCCAGCAGTAGGACAGGGTCGCCTCGGGCTAATGAAAAACTGTTTTTT. V gene TRBV5-1 combines with J gene TRBJ1-4, with 8 bases lining up with TRBD1. This CDR3 has 17 residues. The V and J ends lost 5 bases and 3 bases, in that order; junction bases with no gene match: 12. Germline values: CDR1 SGHRS, CDR2 YFSETQ.

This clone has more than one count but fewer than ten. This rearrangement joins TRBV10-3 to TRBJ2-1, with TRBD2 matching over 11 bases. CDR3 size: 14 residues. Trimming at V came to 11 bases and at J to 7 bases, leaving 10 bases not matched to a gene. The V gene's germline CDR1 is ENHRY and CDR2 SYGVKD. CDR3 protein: CALGPSGGNNEQFF. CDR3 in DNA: TGTGCCCTCGGACCTAGCGGGGGGAATAATGAGCAGTTCTTC.

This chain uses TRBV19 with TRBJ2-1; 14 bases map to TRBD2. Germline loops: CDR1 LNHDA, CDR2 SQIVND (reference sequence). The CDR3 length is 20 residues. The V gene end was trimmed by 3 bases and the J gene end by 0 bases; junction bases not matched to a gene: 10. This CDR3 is CASSIRVETSGGASYNEQFF. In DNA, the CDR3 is TGTGCCAGTAGTATTCGGGTGGAGACTAGCGGGGGGGCCTCCTACAATGAGCAGTTCTTC.

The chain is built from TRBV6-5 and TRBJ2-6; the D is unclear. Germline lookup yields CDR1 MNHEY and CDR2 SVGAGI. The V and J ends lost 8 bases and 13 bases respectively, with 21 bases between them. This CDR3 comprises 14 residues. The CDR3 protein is CASSNVGFPGVLTF. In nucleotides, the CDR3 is TGTGCCAGCTCAAACGTTGGCTTCCCCGGGGTCCTGACTTTC.

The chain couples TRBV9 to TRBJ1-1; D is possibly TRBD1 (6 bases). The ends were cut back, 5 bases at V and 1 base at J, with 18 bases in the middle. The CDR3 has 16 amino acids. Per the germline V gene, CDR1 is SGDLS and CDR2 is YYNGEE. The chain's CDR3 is CASSVRGGTGNTEAFF. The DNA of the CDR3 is TGTGCCAGCAGTGTCAGGGGAGGGACGGGGAACACTGAAGCTTTCTTT. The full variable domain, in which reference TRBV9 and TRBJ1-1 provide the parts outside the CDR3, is DSGVTQTPKHLITATGQRVTLRCSPRSGDLSVYWYQQSLDQGLQFLIQYYNGEERAKGNILERFSAQQFPDLHSELNLSSLELGDSALYFCASSVRGGTGNTEAFFGQGTRLTVV.

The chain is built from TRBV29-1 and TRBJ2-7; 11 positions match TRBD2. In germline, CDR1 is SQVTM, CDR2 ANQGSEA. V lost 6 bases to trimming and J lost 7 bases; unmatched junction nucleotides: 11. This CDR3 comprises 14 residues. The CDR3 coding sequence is TGCAGCGTCGAACCGACTAGCGGGGTTCGGGAGCAGTACTTC. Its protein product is CSVEPTSGVREQYF.

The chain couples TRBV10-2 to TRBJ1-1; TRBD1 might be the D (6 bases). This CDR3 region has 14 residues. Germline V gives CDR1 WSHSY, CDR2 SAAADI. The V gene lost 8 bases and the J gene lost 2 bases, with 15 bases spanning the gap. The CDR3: CASLPGHSNTEAFF. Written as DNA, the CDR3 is TGCGCCAGCCTGCCGGGACACTCTAACACTGAAGCTTTCTTT.